These T cell receptor beta chains were read from a single sample in a study of T cells in Graves' hyperthyroidism and ophthalmopathy. In TCRdb, the multiplex PCR reads were re-called with MiXCR into one record per CDR3 protein. The sample has about 740,000 distinct CDR3 sequences, 13% to 15% seen once. Material for sequencing was blood. These receptors were obtained from a woman between 18 and 30 years old with Graves' hyperthyroidism. Both conserved end residues are part of each CDR3. D genes are given only for firm matches. A row's size may be missing; if present it is once, few, many or a size class.

d_gene: TRBD2; v_gene: TRBV11-2; j_gene: TRBJ2-7; abundance: many; CDR3aa: CASSSLAGAVYEQYF; CDR3nt: TGTGCCAGCAGCTCCCTCGCGGGAGCCGTCTACGAGCAGTACTTC
d_gene: TRBD1; v_gene: TRBV6-1; j_gene: TRBJ1-2; abundance: -; CDR3aa: CASRETGNYGYTF; CDR3nt: TGTGCCAGCAGGGAGACAGGGAACTATGGCTACACCTTC
d_gene: TRBD1; v_gene: TRBV28; j_gene: TRBJ1-5; abundance: many; CDR3aa: CASDWTGRSSGNQPQHF; CDR3nt: TGTGCCAGCGATTGGACAGGACGTTCCAGTGGCAATCAGCCCCAGCATTTT
d_gene: -; v_gene: TRBV24-1; j_gene: TRBJ1-5; abundance: -; CDR3aa: CATSEQGLNQPQHF; CDR3nt: TGTGCCACCAGTGAGCAGGGGCTTAATCAGCCCCAGCATTTT
d_gene: -; v_gene: TRBV30; j_gene: TRBJ2-2; abundance: -; CDR3aa: CAWIPNTGELFF; CDR3nt: TGTGCCTGGATACCGAACACCGGGGAGCTGTTTTTT
d_gene: -; v_gene: TRBV30; j_gene: TRBJ2-1; abundance: -; CDR3aa: CAWSGQVYNEQLF; CDR3nt: TGTGCCTGGAGTGGACAGGTTTACAATGAGCAGCTCTTC
d_gene: -; v_gene: TRBV11-3; j_gene: TRBJ2-1; abundance: many; CDR3aa: CASSSRSSSSSYNEQFF; CDR3nt: TGTGCCAGCAGCTCTCGGAGTAGTTCGAGCTCCTACAATGAGCAGTTCTTC
d_gene: -; v_gene: TRBV5-6; j_gene: TRBJ1-3; abundance: -; CDR3aa: CASSFGQLVNTIYF; CDR3nt: TGTGCCAGCAGCTTCGGACAGTTGGTGAACACCATATATTTT
d_gene: -; v_gene: TRBV25-1; j_gene: TRBJ2-3; abundance: few; CDR3aa: CASSPGFRSTDTQYF; CDR3nt: TGTGCCAGCAGTCCAGGGTTTCGTAGCACAGATACGCAGTATTTT
d_gene: -; v_gene: TRBV5-5; j_gene: TRBJ2-7; abundance: many; CDR3aa: CASSLRRVSYEQYF; CDR3nt: TGTGCCAGCAGCTTGAGACGGGTTTCCTACGAGCAGTACTTC
d_gene: -; v_gene: TRBV4-3; j_gene: TRBJ1-1; abundance: many; CDR3aa: CASSQGTLGKGEAFF; CDR3nt: TGCGCCAGCAGCCAAGGGACTCTGGGCAAGGGTGAAGCTTTCTTT
d_gene: -; v_gene: TRBV4-1; j_gene: TRBJ1-5; abundance: many; CDR3aa: CASRTRQGGNQPQHF; CDR3nt: TGCGCCAGCAGGACCAGGCAGGGAGGCAATCAGCCCCAGCATTTT
d_gene: TRBD1; v_gene: TRBV18; j_gene: TRBJ1-6; abundance: few; CDR3aa: CASSPQRDRAPLHF; CDR3nt: TGTGCCAGCTCACCTCAGCGGGACAGAGCGCCCCTCCACTTT
d_gene: -; v_gene: TRBV6-2/TRBV6-3; j_gene: TRBJ2-2; abundance: many; CDR3aa: CASKYDMELFF; CDR3nt: TGTGCCAGCAAGTATGATATGGAGCTGTTTTTT
d_gene: TRBD1; v_gene: TRBV2; j_gene: TRBJ1-5; abundance: many; CDR3aa: CASSEARGGAGQPQHF; CDR3nt: TGTGCCAGCAGTGAAGCGAGAGGGGGCGCCGGGCAGCCCCAGCATTTT
d_gene: TRBD1; v_gene: TRBV6-1; j_gene: TRBJ2-6; abundance: -; CDR3aa: CASRPWTGGSGANVLTF; CDR3nt: TGTGCCAGCAGACCATGGACAGGGGGATCTGGGGCCAACGTCCTGACTTTC
d_gene: TRBD2; v_gene: TRBV10-3; j_gene: TRBJ2-1; abundance: -; CDR3aa: CAIGGARESYNEQFF; CDR3nt: TGTGCCATCGGGGGAGCGCGGGAGTCCTACAATGAGCAGTTCTTC
d_gene: -; v_gene: TRBV12-3/TRBV12-4; j_gene: TRBJ2-7; abundance: many; CDR3aa: CASSLLGSYEQYF; CDR3nt: TGTGCCAGCAGTTTATTGGGCAGTTACGAGCAGTACTTC
d_gene: -; v_gene: TRBV29-1; j_gene: TRBJ1-1; abundance: many; CDR3aa: CSVVGGAGNRLAEAFF; CDR3nt: TGCAGCGTTGTCGGGGGGGCAGGGAATCGTCTAGCTGAAGCTTTCTTT
d_gene: -; v_gene: TRBV4-3; j_gene: TRBJ1-1; abundance: many; CDR3aa: CASSQDGRTEAFF; CDR3nt: TGCGCCAGCAGCCAAGACGGGCGGACTGAAGCTTTCTTT
d_gene: TRBD2; v_gene: TRBV3-1; j_gene: TRBJ2-3; abundance: many; CDR3aa: CASSQEGIGLAGTDTQYF; CDR3nt: TGTGCCAGCAGCCAGGAGGGGATCGGACTAGCGGGCACAGATACGCAGTATTTT
d_gene: -; v_gene: TRBV12-3/TRBV12-4; j_gene: TRBJ1-3; abundance: few; CDR3aa: CASSPRPDSGNTIYF; CDR3nt: TGTGCCAGCAGCCCTCGACCGGACTCTGGAAACACCATATATTTT
d_gene: TRBD2; v_gene: TRBV11-2; j_gene: TRBJ2-7; abundance: many; CDR3aa: CASSASAGLAGGRDEQYF; CDR3nt: TGTGCCAGCAGCGCCAGCGCCGGACTAGCGGGAGGGCGCGACGAGCAGTACTTC
d_gene: -; v_gene: TRBV19; j_gene: TRBJ2-2; abundance: few; CDR3aa: CASRPAALNTGELFF; CDR3nt: TGTGCCAGTAGGCCGGCGGCCCTGAACACCGGGGAGCTGTTTTTT
d_gene: -; v_gene: TRBV28; j_gene: TRBJ1-6; abundance: -; CDR3aa: CASSPYRVGDSPLHF; CDR3nt: TGTGCCAGCAGTCCCTACAGGGTGGGAGATTCACCCCTCCACTTT
d_gene: -; v_gene: TRBV24-1; j_gene: TRBJ2-5; abundance: -; CDR3aa: CATSDLKRDSQETQYF; CDR3nt: TGTGCCACCAGTGATTTAAAACGGGATTCCCAAGAGACCCAGTACTTC
d_gene: TRBD1; v_gene: TRBV30; j_gene: TRBJ1-4; abundance: many; CDR3aa: CASQGNTNEKLFF; CDR3nt: TGTGCCTCACAGGGGAACACTAATGAAAAACTGTTTTTT
d_gene: TRBD1; v_gene: TRBV29-1; j_gene: TRBJ2-1; abundance: -; CDR3aa: CSVEGGTGVYNEQFF; CDR3nt: TGCAGCGTTGAGGGTGGGACAGGGGTGTACAATGAGCAGTTCTTC
d_gene: TRBD1; v_gene: TRBV18; j_gene: TRBJ1-4; abundance: many; CDR3aa: CASSPFPGTGDEKLFF; CDR3nt: TGTGCCAGCTCACCATTCCCCGGGACAGGGGATGAAAAACTGTTTTTT